This entry describes one T cell receptor (beta chain). What this receptor recognizes is not known. No base quality values were provided; no much bigger clone lies one nucleotide off. The data are from a study of T-cell memory formation after mild COVID-19 (dated by TCRdb to about 2021). Notes on the research overall: Most TCR sequence clusters were specific to one of the two donors. The cohort was made up of two young adult volunteers, one female and one male, who were previously healthy. T-cell clones expanding and contracting after mild COVID-19 in two donors were tracked by longitudinal TCRalpha and TCRbeta repertoire sequencing. What the work shows at the level of the full study, not this receptor alone: Only a couple of mild cases were covered by the study, and larger cohorts that include severe cases with pre-infection samples were considered necessary. Contracting CD4+ clones appeared mostly in the CM and EM memory subsets, whereas CD8+ clones were enriched in EMRA. Whether the second-wave clones peaking on day 37 were SARS-CoV-2 specific was not confirmed. Some responding clones were detected in pre-infection memory, suggesting pre-existing cross-reactive memory T cells joined the SARS-CoV-2 response. Balanced CD4/CD8 phenotypes were observed for clones contracting from day 15 to 85, whereas a bias towards CD4+ was observed for a second wave of clones expanding from day 15 to 37.

Trimming removed 4 bases from V and 5 bases from J, leaving 13 bases between the germline ends. The CDR3 starts with the cysteine, ends with the phenylalanine, and has 14 residues. Only the CDR3 DNA stays, 42 bases, in frame from base 1. From a lookup of the germline V gene, CDR1 and CDR2 are SGHTS and YDEGEE. PBMCs were isolated by Ficoll-Paque density gradient centrifugation. The sequencer was an Illumina NovaSeq 6000. TCRalpha and TCRbeta cDNA libraries were built by 5'RACE with constant-segment primers, adding sample barcodes and unique molecular identifiers. RNA was extracted from every sample with Trizol reagent. Libraries were amplified in two PCR steps, with a second sample barcode and Illumina TruSeq adapters added in the second step. Sequencing of the libraries was done on an Illumina NovaSeq, producing 2 x 150 bp paired-end reads. Per the source publication's procedure: With migec v1.2.7, reads were demultiplexed and then collapsed into UMI-guided consensus sequences. Using mixcr v2.1.11, the UMI consensuses were aligned to TRA and TRB V and J templates and assembled into clonotypes. A clonotype was counted as expanded or contracted only when both edgeR and NoisET called the clonotype significant, with the noise models trained on biological replicates. For edgeR calls, the cutoffs were a false discovery rate-adjusted p below 0.01 and a log2 fold-change threshold of 1. PCA with hierarchical clustering of max-normalized trajectories of the 1000 most abundant clonotypes was used as exploratory dynamics analysis. Separately sequenced CD4+ and CD8+ repertoires were used to assign the CD4 or CD8 phenotype of responding clones. The public reads were quality trimmed at Q25 with fastp and then assembled into clones with MiXCR by TCRdb, keeping productive beta chains. Here each entry gathers all rows of one CDR3 protein and keeps the most common genes and DNA. The V and J calls come from TCRdb's annotation, not from the publication. The sample includes hundreds of thousands of distinct CDR3 sequences, with approximately 29% observed a single time. The ten largest make up about 13% of the sample.

Recombination linked TRBV5-8 to TRBJ2-1; TRBD2 could be the D gene, as 6 bases match. The source material was PBMCs or a T cell subset sorted from them (not recorded which). This sequence was found in an adult woman who had mild COVID-19 (a few samples of this study predate the infection). The sample titles of this study are shuffled in the database, so cell type and time point are left out; the donor was told from shared clones. At the DNA level, the sequence is TGTGCCAGCAGCCTACGGGACTTCAACAATGAGCAGTTCTTC. It specifies CASSLRDFNNEQFF.